This T cell receptor (beta chain) stems from a study of cytomegalovirus exposure and HLA in healthy donors. Regarding the study as a whole: Several of the most significant clusters appeared, in a later analysis, to be linked to common viral pathogens.

The study sampled nominally healthy donors, though unrecorded immune exposures were likely. On this clone: Its antigen is unidentified.

PCR was performed using 60 Vbeta and 13 Jbeta primers. Assay: immunoSEQ multiplex PCR; the TCRdb copy retains only in-frame clones and omits some. The sample contains fewer than 90,000 clones, roughly 80% of which appear only once. The germline V gene has CDR1 MDHEN and CDR2 SYDVKM. CDR3 size: 14 residues. V shed 5 bases and J shed 0 bases, with 8 bases lying between them. The sequenced sample was PBMCs. This clonotype was obtained from a woman aged 40 to 50 in good health and CMV-seropositive. The chain uses TRBV28 and TRBJ1-5, with D uncertain. DNA for the CDR3: TGTGCCAGCAGTCCTGAACTTAGCAATCAGCCCCAGCATTTT. Amino acid sequence: CASSPELSNQPQHF. Together with reference TRBV28 and TRBJ1-5, the CDR3 gives the full variable domain: DVKVTQSSRYLVKRTGEKVFLECVQDMDHENMFWYRQDPGLGLRLIYFSYDVKMKEKGDIPEGYSVSREKKERFSLILESASTNQTSMYLCASSPELSNQPQHFGDGTRLSIL.